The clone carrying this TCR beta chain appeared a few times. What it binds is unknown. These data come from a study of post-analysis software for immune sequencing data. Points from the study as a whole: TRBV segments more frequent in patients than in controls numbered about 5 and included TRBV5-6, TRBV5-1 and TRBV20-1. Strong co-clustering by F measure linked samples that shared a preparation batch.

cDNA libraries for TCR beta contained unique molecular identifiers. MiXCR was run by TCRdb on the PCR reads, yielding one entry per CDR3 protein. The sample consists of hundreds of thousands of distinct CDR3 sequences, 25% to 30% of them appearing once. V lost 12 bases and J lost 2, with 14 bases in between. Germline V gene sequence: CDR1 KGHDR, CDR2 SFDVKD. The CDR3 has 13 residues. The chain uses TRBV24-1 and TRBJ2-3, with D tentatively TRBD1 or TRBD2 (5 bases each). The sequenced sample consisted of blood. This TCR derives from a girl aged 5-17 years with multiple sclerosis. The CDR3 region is CASSVGATDTQYF. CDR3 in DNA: TGTGCCTCTTCTGTCGGGGCCACAGATACGCAGTATTTT.